Listed below are T cell receptor beta chains from one sample, sequenced in a study of CD8+ T cells in alopecia areata. Using immunoSEQ multiplex PCR, the repertoire was profiled, and TCRdb retains in-frame clones only, with some absent. The data hold 150,000 to 160,000 clones, with around 50% observed a single time. Here the sequenced sample was CD8+ T cells sorted from blood, taken at week 0. The receptors come from a human donor with alopecia areata. The CDR3 runs from the conserved cysteine through the conserved F or W. Fields, in order: V gene, J gene, CDR3 protein.

TRBV7-2	TRBJ2-7	CASSLVGRGEQYF
TRBV5-1	TRBJ2-7	CASRDGSFAEQYF
TRBV5-1	TRBJ2-1	CASSLNSDEQFF
TRBV6-5	TRBJ2-1	CASSSLTGGEQFF
TRBV6-1	TRBJ2-1	CASSVSGVSYNEQFF
TRBV7-8	TRBJ2-4	CASSLSQGFAKNIQYF
TRBV6-1	TRBJ1-4	CASSETGKLFF
TRBV27	TRBJ2-6	CASSPSLGDSGANVLTF
TRBV29-1	TRBJ2-1	CSVFPRGGINEQFF
TRBV7-2	TRBJ2-2	CASSLAVGELFF
TRBV29-1	TRBJ1-1	CSAPAGTEAFF
TRBV27	TRBJ2-1	CASRPGLGHNEQFF
TRBV6-6	TRBJ2-3	CASSYPTSGEADTQYF
TRBV15	TRBJ2-1	CATSRDLTEGSYNEQFF
TRBV10-3	TRBJ1-1	CAISELGDGLNTEAFF
TRBV9	TRBJ2-2	CASSGSTGELFF
TRBV29-1	TRBJ1-2	CSDRTNYGYTF
TRBV30	TRBJ2-1	CAWNPQGHNEQFF
TRBV13	TRBJ1-2	CASSSGHQGYTF
TRBV2	TRBJ2-1	CASSELDRGRRNEQFF
TRBV6-6	TRBJ2-1	CASSSDHHNEQFF
TRBV13	TRBJ1-1	CATASGNTEAFF
TRBV2	TRBJ2-7	CASSLVPRDEQYF
TRBV7-9	TRBJ2-1	CASCLQKWSGGGDEQFF
TRBV13	TRBJ1-6	CASSWDRGPPLHF
TRBV4-3	TRBJ1-1	CASSQDWTSNTEAFF
TRBV11-2	TRBJ1-1	CASSSPGQVPIMNTEAFF
TRBV29-1	TRBJ2-1	CSVEVSEGAYNEQFF
TRBV2	TRBJ1-4	CASSERNSNEKLFF
TRBV6-5	TRBJ1-5	CASSPGGLNQPQHF
TRBV29-1	TRBJ2-1	CSVKEPGQAGYEQFF
TRBV29-1	TRBJ2-7	CSARGEDSYEQYF
TRBV29-1	TRBJ2-1	CSVEDQGTSGNNEQFF
TRBV25-1	TRBJ2-7	CASSEPGGGYEQYF
TRBV29-1	TRBJ1-2	CSVPPGQGHYGYTF
TRBV12-2	TRBJ2-2	CASRSIPNTGELFF
TRBV5-1	TRBJ2-7	CASRPWTGGVDEQYF
TRBV25-1	TRBJ2-2	CASSQQGTYTGELFF